Given below is one T cell receptor beta chain in context. Its antigen is currently unknown. A read error may explain this, as a much larger clone is one base away. The sample carries other DNA sequences with the same CDR3. The sample is drawn from a study of shared clonotypes between healthy human individuals. Points from the study as a whole: Memory subsets generally showed lower estimated richness than naive subsets.

Germline V CDR1 and CDR2: SGHTA, FQGTGA. This CDR3 is built from 13 residues. V lost 2 bases and J 2 bases, leaving 6 bases between the germline ends. The repertoire was sequenced with immunoSEQ multiplex PCR; TCRdb's copy has only in-frame clones and lacks some. The sample holds some 2.3 million clones; more than 80% are singletons and the top ten take roughly 0.36%. The chain has TRBV7-3 and TRBJ2-5, with D possibly being TRBD1 (6 bases). The sequencing input was naive CD4+ T cells from PBMCs. The subset: CD45RA+ positively selected. This TCR was recovered from a man aged 18 to 30 in good health. Some clones in this sample may be carry-over from other donors' samples. The CDR3 nucleotides read TGTGCCAGCAGCTTAGACAGGCAAGAGACCCAGTACTTC. This sequence encodes CASSLDRQETQYF. The complete variable domain, with remaining parts taken from reference TRBV7-3 and TRBJ2-5, reads GAGVSQTPSNKVTEKGKYVELRCDPISGHTALYWYRQSLGQGPEFLIYFQGTGAADDSGLPNDRFFAVRPEGSVSTLKIQRTERGDSAVYLCASSLDRQETQYFGPGTRLLVL.